This paragraph reports one TCR beta chain. Its antigen is currently unknown. TCRdb analysed the 5' RACE reads with MiXCR anew, one entry per CDR3 protein. The sample includes 120,000 to 150,000 distinct CDR3 sequences, 6% to 7% seen only once; the top ten take approximately 2.2%. The sample originates from a study of T-cell memory formation after mild COVID-19. Study conclusions and caveats: Memory sampled before infection contained some responding clones, suggesting cross-reactive memory joined. CD4+ contracting clones lay mainly in CM and EM, CD8+ ones in EMRA. Clones that contracted from day 15 to 85 had balanced CD4/CD8; later expanders were CD4+ biased.

Trimming left V 5 bases short and J 0 bases short, with 17 bases between. CDR1 is SGHVS, CDR2 FQNEAQ, per germline. The CDR3 totals 18 residues. The sequencing sample was made of PBMCs or a T cell subset sorted from them (not recorded which). This receptor was taken from an adult woman who had mild COVID-19 (a few samples of this study predate the infection). Cell type and time point are not known. The rearrangement joins TRBV7-8 to TRBJ2-6; TRBD2 might be the D (6 bases). The CDR3 coding sequence is TGTGCCAGCAGCCAAGTGGCGCGGGGCCGCTCTGGGGCCAACGTCCTGACTTTC. The encoded protein is CASSQVARGRSGANVLTF.